A single sample gave rise to the 2 T cell receptor beta chains below, sequenced in a study of cytomegalovirus exposure and HLA in healthy donors. The PCR employed 60 Vbeta primers together with 13 Jbeta primers. Here immunoSEQ multiplex PCR was the method, and the copy in TCRdb shows in-frame clones only, minus some. The sample includes 150,000 to 200,000 clones, about three quarters of them seen just once. The sequencing sample was made of PBMCs. Source of these receptors: a woman aged 40-49 years in good health and CMV-seronegative.

V is TRBV5-1 and J is TRBJ1-1; D is perhaps TRBD1 (6 bases). The V gene's germline CDR1 is SGHRS and CDR2 YFSETQ. V lost 2 bases and J lost 5, with 13 bases in between. The length of the CDR3 is 14 residues. CDR3 amino acids: CASSFRGSSTEAFF. The CDR3 DNA follows: TGCGCCAGCAGCTTCAGGGGCTCATCAACTGAAGCTTTCTTT.

The rearrangement joins TRBV9 to TRBJ1-3; D call uncertain. V lost 0 bases and J 2 bases, leaving 6 bases between the germline ends. CDR1 SGDLS and CDR2 YYNGEE come from the germline V gene. The CDR3 contains 14 residues. In DNA form, the CDR3 reads TGTGCCAGCAGCGTAGGACTCCCTGGAAACACCATATATTTT. This codes for CASSVGLPGNTIYF.